This T cell receptor (beta chain) comes out of a study of blood T cell repertoires in COVID-19. This CDR3 is 16 amino acids long. Germline V gives CDR1 MDHEN, CDR2 SYDVKM. Trimming cost V 5 bases and J 0 bases, with 16 bases left between them. Adults between about 18 and 95 years of age took part from under 25 US areas. The protocol was immunoSEQ multiplex PCR, while the TCRdb copy is restricted to in-frame clones and leaves out a portion. The sample has 450,000 to 500,000 clones; roughly 87% are singletons. Material for sequencing was PBMCs or T cells enriched from blood (not recorded which). The sequence was collected from a woman aged 18-29 years who had recovered from COVID-19. The rearrangement joins TRBV28 to TRBJ1-1, with a tentative D call TRBD1 (6 bases). The CDR3 spells CASSPPHGTMNTEAFF. CDR3 DNA sequence: TGTGCCAGCAGTCCGCCGCACGGGACAATGAACACTGAAGCTTTCTTT. Drawing the rest from reference TRBV28 and TRBJ1-1, the complete variable domain is DVKVTQSSRYLVKRTGEKVFLECVQDMDHENMFWYRQDPGLGLRLIYFSYDVKMKEKGDIPEGYSVSREKKERFSLILESASTNQTSMYLCASSPPHGTMNTEAFFGQGTRLTVV.